This T cell receptor beta chain derives from a study of blood T cell repertoires in COVID-19. Study information: Material from acute and convalescent COVID-19 was sourced from the United States, Italy and Spain.

Some clones are missing from TCRdb's copy, which holds only in-frame ones; the method was immunoSEQ multiplex PCR. This table has 250,000 to 300,000 clones, roughly four fifths appearing once. Trimming removed 4 bases from V and 0 bases from J, with 6 bases in between. Per germline, CDR1 MRHNA and CDR2 SNTAGT. This CDR3 has 14 residues. Sequencing input: PBMCs or T cells enriched from blood (not recorded which). The chain has TRBV6-4 and TRBJ1-4, with D unclear. The source of this sequence is a man aged 25-45 years with acute COVID-19. This CDR3 is CASSAHATNEKLFF. The CDR3 DNA reads TGTGCCAGCAGTGCACATGCAACTAATGAAAAACTGTTTTTT.